The rows below give T cell receptor beta chains drawn from one sample of a study of long-term antiretroviral therapy in people with HIV. Measured with immunoSEQ multiplex PCR; TCRdb has only the in-frame clones, and not every one. The sample holds under 50,000 clones, around 85% seen once. The sample in question was unsorted PBMCs, obtained 1.2 years after starting antiretroviral therapy. The source of these receptors is a woman aged 50 to 60 with HIV. Each CDR3 is given with its conserved first and last residue. The D gene is left open where the match is weak. Clone size appears in some rows only: once, few, many, or a class for an expanded clone.

j_gene | v_gene | d_gene | abundance | CDR3nt | CDR3aa
TRBJ1-2 | TRBV9 | - | - | TGTGCCAGCAGCGGTGGTTCCAGGGCTTCTAACTATGGCTACACCTTC | CASSGGSRASNYGYTF
TRBJ2-5 | TRBV5-1 | TRBD2 | - | TGCGCCAGCAGCTCCGACCCTAGCGGGGGGGGTGAGACCCAGTACTTC | CASSSDPSGGGETQYF
TRBJ2-3 | TRBV5-1 | TRBD2 | - | TGCGCCAGCAGCTTGGCCAGATCCACTAGCGGGGTACAAGATACGCAGTATTTT | CASSLARSTSGVQDTQYF
TRBJ2-5 | TRBV5-5 | TRBD2 | - | TGTGCCAGCAGCCTCGGGACTAAACAAGAGACCCAGTACTTC | CASSLGTKQETQYF
TRBJ1-6 | TRBV6-5 | TRBD1 | once | TGTGCCACCAACAGGGGGTACGATTCACCCCTCCACTTT | CATNRGYDSPLHF
TRBJ2-1 | TRBV7-9 | - | - | TGTGCCAGCAGCTTACAGGGGAGCCCCTACAATGAGCAGTTCTTC | CASSLQGSPYNEQFF
TRBJ1-2 | TRBV27 | - | - | TGTGCCAGCAGTTTGTCAGGGCTTGCTGGCTACACCTTC | CASSLSGLAGYTF
TRBJ1-5 | TRBV19 | - | - | TGTGCCAGTAGTATTTCCCGACAAGGAGCTGAGCCCCAGCATTTT | CASSISRQGAEPQHF
TRBJ1-2 | TRBV9 | TRBD1 | once | TGTGCCAGCAGCGGCTACCGGACAGGTTATACTTATGGCTACACCTTC | CASSGYRTGYTYGYTF
TRBJ1-2 | TRBV6-1 | - | - | TGTGCCAGCAGTGAAGGGAGGGGGGTTGACAGAGGAGGTGGCTACACCTTC | CASSEGRGVDRGGGYTF
TRBJ2-2 | TRBV10-1 | - | few | TGCGCCAGCAGTGCAGAAACTACCGGAGCCGGGGAGCTGTTTTTT | CASSAETTGAGELFF
TRBJ1-1 | TRBV6-5 | - | - | TGTGCCAGCAGTTCGAACACTGAAGCTTTCTTT | CASSSNTEAFF
TRBJ1-1 | TRBV18 | - | once | TGTGCCAGCTCACCATTACAGAGGATGAACACTGAAGCTTTCTTT | CASSPLQRMNTEAFF
TRBJ2-2 | TRBV19 | - | - | TGTGCCAGTAGTAAGGGGGGGGGCCGAGGCACCGGGGAGCTGTTTTTT | CASSKGGGRGTGELFF
TRBJ1-3 | TRBV6-1 | - | - | TGTGCCAGCAGTGAAGCGCTTCGGCAGGGGTACTCTGGAAACACCATATATTTT | CASSEALRQGYSGNTIYF
TRBJ2-7 | TRBV7-8 | TRBD1 | once | TGTGCCAGCAGCTTAGCCGGGACAGGTCCTTCCTACGAGCAGTACTTC | CASSLAGTGPSYEQYF
TRBJ2-2 | TRBV6-4 | - | - | TGTGCCAGCAGTGACTCTGGGGAAGGGGAGCTGTTTTTT | CASSDSGEGELFF
TRBJ1-5 | TRBV9 | - | - | TGTGCCAGCAGCGTAGGCCAGGGAAGGGATCAGCCCCAGCATTTT | CASSVGQGRDQPQHF
TRBJ2-3 | TRBV30 | - | - | TGTGCCTGGAGTGTACCTGGTGCCAGGGTAATCACAACAGATACGCAGTATTTT | CAWSVPGARVITTDTQYF
TRBJ2-3 | TRBV19 | - | - | TGTGCCAGTAGTAACACGGATACGCAGTATTTT | CASSNTDTQYF
TRBJ2-7 | TRBV14 | TRBD1 | - | TGTGCCAGCAGCCAAGACTGGACAGGGGCTCACGAGCAGTACTTC | CASSQDWTGAHEQYF
TRBJ1-4 | TRBV7-9 | TRBD1 | once | TGTGCCAGCAGCCCGACAGGGCTTGAAGAAAAACTGTTTTTT | CASSPTGLEEKLFF
TRBJ1-1 | TRBV13 | - | medium-sized | TGTGCCAGCAGCTTACAGGCATCCACTGAAGCTTTCTTT | CASSLQASTEAFF
TRBJ1-6 | TRBV9 | - | - | TGTGCCAGCAGCGTAGACCCTAATTCACCCCTCCACTTT | CASSVDPNSPLHF
TRBJ1-2 | TRBV7-7 | - | - | TGTGCTAGCAGCTTATATGAAGGGAGGATTTATGGCTACACCTTC | CASSLYEGRIYGYTF
TRBJ2-1 | TRBV4-3 | TRBD2 | - | TGCGCCAGCAGCCAAGAGTCTAGCGGGGTGGGGCAGTTCTTC | CASSQESSGVGQFF
TRBJ2-5 | TRBV7-9 | - | - | TGTGCCAGCAGCCAACTCCTAGGAGGGGAGACCCAGTACTTC | CASSQLLGGETQYF
TRBJ1-5 | TRBV9 | - | - | TGTGCCAGCGGACGGACAGATAGCAATCAGCCCCAGCATTTT | CASGRTDSNQPQHF
TRBJ2-3 | TRBV7-3 | TRBD2 | - | TGTGCCACGTCGCTAGCGGGGAGCACAGATACGCAGTATTTT | CATSLAGSTDTQYF
TRBJ1-1 | TRBV5-1 | - | - | TGCGCCAGCAGCTTGGTGTTAGGGTCCACTGAAGCTTTCTTT | CASSLVLGSTEAFF
TRBJ1-2 | TRBV5-5 | - | - | TGTGCCAGCAGCTTGGGAGGAGGGGAACTATCGGACACCTTC | CASSLGGGELSDTF
TRBJ2-3 | TRBV10-3 | TRBD2 | once | TGTGCCACCACTAGCGGGGGGACAGATACGCAGTATTTT | CATTSGGTDTQYF
TRBJ1-1 | TRBV2 | TRBD1 | - | TGTGCCAGCATCTTGGACAGGGGGCTCGGTACTGAAGCTTTCTTT | CASILDRGLGTEAFF
TRBJ1-1 | TRBV5-6 | TRBD1 | - | TGTGCCAGCAGCGGAAGACAGGGGGCGGGGACTGAAGCTTTCTTT | CASSGRQGAGTEAFF